These 10 T cell receptor beta chains were all obtained from the same sample, sequenced in a study of T cell responses to AZD1222 COVID-19 vaccine. Clones were sequenced by immunoSEQ multiplex PCR, and TCRdb holds only the in-frame ones, with some missing. The sample has about 150,000 clones; 90% to 95% are singletons. The sequences come from peripheral blood, collected on day 0 of AZD1222 vaccination. The receptors were sampled from an adult in good health.

V gene TRBV5-1 combines with J gene TRBJ1-1; the D is unclear. Germline CDR1 is SGHRS and CDR2 is YFSETQ. V lost 5 bases, J lost 1 base, and 18 bases lay in between. This CDR3 is built from 16 residues. CDR3 sequence reads: CASSRTGGHRNTEAFF. DNA of the CDR3: TGCGCCAGCAGTCGGACCGGCGGGCATAGGAACACTGAAGCTTTCTTT. Variable domain in full (rest from reference TRBV5-1 and TRBJ1-1): KAGVTQTPRYLIKTRGQQVTLSCSPISGHRSVSWYQQTPGQGLQFLFEYFSETQRNKGNFPGRFSGRQFSNSRSEMNVSTLELGDSALYLCASSRTGGHRNTEAFFGQGTRLTVV.

A single count supports this clone. The V call is TRBV5-3, the J call TRBJ2-7; 14 bases are a match to TRBD2. TRBV5-3 is treated as an ORF (open reading frame) with a function not yet certain. This CDR3 comprises 18 residues. Unmatched junction bases numbered 10, after V lost 5 bases and J lost 0 bases. The DNA of the CDR3 is TGTGCCAGAAGAACCCCGGGACTAGCGGGGGCGAGCTCCTACGAGCAGTACTTC. Translating gives CARRTPGLAGASSYEQYF.

The chain employs TRBV19 and TRBJ2-2; D call uncertain. V lost 7 bases and J lost 6, with 9 bases in between. Germline V gives CDR1 LNHDA, CDR2 SQIVND (reference sequence). The CDR3 spans 12 residues. CDR3: CASNNLPGELFF. CDR3 in DNA: TGTGCCAGTAATAACCTACCCGGGGAGCTGTTTTTT.

This chain uses TRBV7-9 with TRBJ1-6; 10 positions agree with TRBD1. The CDR3 length is 15 residues. Trimming at V came to 8 bases and at J to 10 bases, leaving 11 bases not matched to a gene. In germline, CDR1 is SEHNR, CDR2 FQNEAQ (reference sequence). CDR3 nucleotide sequence: TGTGCCAGCGACGGGTCCGGGACAGGGGTGTCACCCCTCCACTTT. As protein: CASDGSGTGVSPLHF.

The V and J genes are TRBV28 and TRBJ1-1, with 8 nucleotides matching TRBD1. V was pared by 5 bases and J by 4 bases, with 6 bases of the junction left unmatched. This CDR3 is 14 amino acids long. Germline CDR1 reads MDHEN; CDR2 reads SYDVKM. The CDR3 DNA follows: TGTGCCAGCAGTCCGCAGGGGGCGGGCACTGAAGCTTTCTTT. Translated, it gives CASSPQGAGTEAFF.

CDR3 nucleotides: TGTGCCAGCAGCTTTTCGACCTACGTAAACACCATATATTTT. It codes for CASSFSTYVNTIYF. The chain has TRBV5-6 and TRBJ1-3; D not resolved. Germline V gene sequence: CDR1 SGHDT, CDR2 YYEEEE. The V and J ends lost 2 bases and 6 bases respectively, with 12 bases between them. The CDR3 spans 14 residues.

The chain carries TRBV6-5 and TRBJ1-1; D might be TRBD1 (5 bases). This CDR3 is 13 amino acids long. V was cut by 7 bases and J by 10 bases, with 19 bases left in between. From germline, CDR1 is MNHEY and CDR2 SVGAGI. The CDR3 protein is CASTTLKGRGAFF. In DNA form, the CDR3 reads TGTGCCAGCACCACCTTGAAGGGGAGGGGAGCTTTCTTT.

The J gene is TRBJ2-7, the V gene TRBV5-6; the D is unclear. V lost 2 bases, J lost 4 bases, and 13 bases lay in between. The CDR3 loop spans 14 amino acids. CDR1 and CDR2 (germline): SGHDT, YYEEEE. The CDR3 sequence: CASSLRPVVYEQYF. The CDR3 DNA follows: TGTGCCAGCAGCTTAAGACCAGTAGTATACGAGCAGTACTTC.

This clone appeared once. This chain joins TRBV27 and TRBJ2-5; 7 bases are shared with TRBD2. Germline V gene lookup returns CDR1 MNHEY and CDR2 SMNVEV (reference sequence). V lost 4 bases to trimming and J lost 1 base; unmatched junction nucleotides: 6. This CDR3 is 15 amino acids long. DNA of the CDR3: TGTGCCAGCAGTTCAACGTCTAGCGGCCAAGAGACCCAGTACTTC. It translates to CASSSTSSGQETQYF.

The genes are TRBV18 and TRBJ1-6; possibly TRBD1 for D (5 bases). CDR1 KGHSH and CDR2 LQKENI come from the germline V gene. V was trimmed by 2 bases and J by 9 bases, leaving 8 bases between them. This CDR3 comprises 13 residues. The CDR3, as DNA: TGTGCCAGCTCACCAGGGGGGGGTTCACCCCTCCACTTT. This codes for CASSPGGGSPLHF.